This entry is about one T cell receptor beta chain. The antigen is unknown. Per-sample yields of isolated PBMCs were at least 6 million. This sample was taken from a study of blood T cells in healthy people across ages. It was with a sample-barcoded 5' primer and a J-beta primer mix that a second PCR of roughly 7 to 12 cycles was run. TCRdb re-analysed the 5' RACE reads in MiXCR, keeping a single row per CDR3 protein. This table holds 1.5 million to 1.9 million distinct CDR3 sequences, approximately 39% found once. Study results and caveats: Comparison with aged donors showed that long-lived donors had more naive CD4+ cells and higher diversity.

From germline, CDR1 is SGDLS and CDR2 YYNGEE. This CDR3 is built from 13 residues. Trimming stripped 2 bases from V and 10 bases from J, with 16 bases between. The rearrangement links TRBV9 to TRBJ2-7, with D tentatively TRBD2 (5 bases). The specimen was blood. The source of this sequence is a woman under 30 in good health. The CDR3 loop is CASSVNPGSRQYF. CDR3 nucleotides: TGTGCCAGCAGCGTCAACCCGGGGAGCCGCCAGTACTTC.